This TCR beta chain emerged from a study of vaccination effects on CD4 cells after COVID-19 (dated 2022 in TCRdb). Concerning the study at large: Each participant received two doses of an mRNA SARS-CoV-2 vaccine, either BNT162b2 or mRNA-1273. In a couple of convalescent patients, pre-vaccine samples were collected 16 days and one week ahead of the first dose, 142 and 148 days after COVID-19 diagnosis. The study compared SARS-CoV-2 spike-specific CD4+ TCR repertoires before and after mRNA vaccination in COVID-19 convalescent patients and infection-naive vaccine recipients. The full study included some 10 COVID-19 convalescent patients and several SARS-CoV-2-naive healthy vaccine recipients. The Oncomine TCR Beta short-read assay on an Illumina iSeq 100 was used to sequence cultures from other donors in the study. Overall study outcomes, separate from this receptor: At late post-vaccination timepoints, both infection-induced and vaccine-induced clones showed marked clonal contraction, consistent with waning T cell responses. The study was limited by a small number of convalescent patients and lacked early post-infection timepoints. In convalescent patients, the post-vaccine spike-reactive repertoire was composed mainly of new vaccine-induced clones that were largely distinct from infection-induced clones.

In the ViraFEST assay, PBMC were stimulated with viral peptide pools, and antigen-specific CD4+ T cell clonotypes were then identified by expansion using TCR sequencing. After around eleven days of culture, CD4+ T cells were isolated with the EasySep CD4+ T cell isolation kit. PCR-confirmed SARS-CoV-2 infection had occurred in convalescent patients between March and December 2020, before the Alpha, Beta and Delta variants emerged in the United States. Each well held some 1.9 million PBMC cultured in IMDM containing approximately 5.3% human AB serum, about 10 IU/ml IL-2 and gentamicin, along with about 10 ug/ml peptides. Half of the culture medium was replaced with fresh IL-2-containing medium on days 3 and 7. Each peptide stimulation condition was cultured in triplicate wells unless otherwise noted. Using Ficoll-Paque Plus gradient centrifugation, PBMC were separated from whole blood and then either used fresh or cryopreserved at -140C. The spike proteins of SARS-CoV-2 and of the common cold coronaviruses HCoV-NL63, HCoV-OC43 and HCoV-229E were spanned by overlapping peptide pools. The QIAamp micro DNA kit was used to extract genomic DNA from the cultured CD4+ T cells.

CDR3 length: 15 amino acids, cysteine to phenylalanine. CDR3 DNA is the only sequence kept; it has 45 bases, read in frame from the first base. The germline ends are 13 bases apart after V is trimmed by 1 base and J by 7 bases. Reading the germline V gene gives CDR1 MGHRA and CDR2 YSYEKL. A remark on this clone: Its antigen is currently not known. No much larger clone is present one base from it, and per-base qualities are unavailable.

The library was prepared using the immunoSEQ multiplex PCR assay. DNA from the cultured, isolated CD4+ T cells was subjected to TCR beta CDR3 sequencing. As for how the authors treated the data: The analysis removed non-productive TCR sequences, trimmed reads to the CDR3 region, and retained only CDR3s that were 7 or more amino acids long. Antigen-specific clonotypes were identified using the MANAFEST web app by comparison of expansion in peptide wells against reference cultures. For clones to be considered positive, expansion at FDR<0.05 versus reference and all other wells, an odds ratio above 5, and a frequency above 0.1% in two replicate wells were required. Cross-reactive clonotypes were defined as significantly expanded in SARS-CoV-2 spike wells and in at least one common cold coronavirus spike condition. Using the stringdist R package, CDR3 similarity was measured by Levenshtein distance, and unrooted trees were constructed with ape in R 3.6.1. TCRdb took over this immuneACCESS table, retaining in-frame rearrangements with V and J assigned. Such tables are incomplete; in checked studies, under half of the missing clones stem from an unresolved V gene, and the remainder is unexplained. From that table come the V and J calls and clone size; the DNA was used to work out D and trimming. The table for this sample lists about 26,000 clones; about 84% of them were counted only once. The ten largest clones add up to roughly 16% of the sample.

Sample: CD4+ T cells from PBMCs cultured with HCoV-NL63 spike peptides, taken before COVID-19 vaccination. The cell subset or site label corresponds to: HCoV-NL63 spike overlapping peptide pool stimulation. This clonotype was sampled from a human donor who had a prior SARS-CoV-2 infection. The rearrangement combines TRBV4-1 with TRBJ1-4; possibly the D gene is TRBD1, per 5 matching bases. The nucleotides read TGCGCCAGCAGCCAAGGGTATGGGGGGGGTGAAAAACTGTTTTTT. This translates into CASSQGYGGGEKLFF.